Described below is a single TCR beta chain sequence and its context. What it binds is unknown. This record belongs to a study of breast tumors, draining lymph nodes, adjacent tissues. The lymph nodes were axillary draining lymph nodes from breast cancer patients. V shed 4 bases, J shed 7 bases, and the junction held 7 bases outside the gene matches. The CDR3 has 14 amino acids. Germline values: CDR1 DFQATT, CDR2 SNEGSKA (reference sequence). General study findings and limits: Tumors had less TCR diversity than lymph nodes, more than nontumor tissue. Data only fit, rather than demonstrated, lymph node origin of most tumor T cells. Tumor and nontumor repertoires were significantly more similar in luminal-like than in basal-like breast cancer.

TCRdb independently ran MiXCR on the multiplex PCR reads; one entry per CDR3 protein. Among approximately 210,000 distinct CDR3 sequences listed, around 32% were seen once. The sample comprised axillary lymph node tissue. The receptor was derived from a female donor with breast cancer. Some clones in this sample may be carry-over from other donors' samples. V usage is TRBV20-1 and J usage is TRBJ2-3, with 11 bases lining up with TRBD1. The CDR3: CSAKRTGGLNTQYF. The CDR3 DNA sequence: TGCAGTGCTAAACGGACAGGGGGCCTGAATACGCAGTATTTT.